The rows below give T cell receptor beta chains drawn from one sample of a study of blood T cells in healthy people across ages. From the 5' RACE reads, TCRdb called clonotypes with MiXCR, one entry per CDR3 protein. The sample holds almost 800,000 distinct CDR3 sequences, 55% to 70% seen once. Sequenced: blood. The source of these receptors is a man aged 25 to 40 in good health. CDR3s include the opening cysteine and the closing phenylalanine or tryptophan. D genes are given only for firm matches. Clone size is shown for a subset of rows, as once, few, many or a class of expanded clone.

j_gene	v_gene	d_gene	abundance	CDR3nt	CDR3aa
TRBJ2-7	TRBV25-1	.	.	TGTGCCAGCAGTGAATATGGAGGTCGCATCTACGAGCAGTACTTC	CASSEYGGRIYEQYF
TRBJ2-1	TRBV20-1	TRBD2	.	TGCAGTGCTAGACTAGGCTTGGTTCGACTAGCGGGGGATCAGGGGGGGTACAATGAGCAGTTCTTC	CSARLGLVRLAGDQGGYNEQFF
TRBJ2-5	TRBV4-3	.	.	TGCGCCAGCAGCCTAAGTATTATGGAAGAGACCCAGTACTTC	CASSLSIMEETQYF
TRBJ2-5	TRBV29-1	TRBD1	.	TGCAGCGTTGAAGTGACAGGGGCAGAGACCCAGTACTTC	CSVEVTGAETQYF
TRBJ2-3	TRBV10-3	TRBD2	few	TGTGCCATCAGTCCGCTAGCGGGGGCGCTTAACCCAGATACGCAGTATTTT	CAISPLAGALNPDTQYF
TRBJ2-2	TRBV3-1	.	.	TGTGCCAGCAGCCAAGTCGCGGTGACCGGGGAGCTGTTTTTT	CASSQVAVTGELFF
TRBJ2-1	TRBV20-1	.	.	TGCAGCGCCCAACAAGAGACCCAGTTCTTC	CSAQQETQFF
TRBJ2-7	TRBV4-3	.	.	TGCGCCAGCAGCCAAGGGTTAGGGACTTACTACGAGCAGTACTTC	CASSQGLGTYYEQYF
TRBJ2-5	TRBV5-1	TRBD1	few	TGCGCCAGCAGCTTTGGGGACAGGGTGGTAAAGACCCAGTACTTC	CASSFGDRVVKTQYF
TRBJ2-7	TRBV29-1	.	.	TGCAGCGTTGAAGATAGACTAGTCAGGGAGTACGAGCAGTACTTC	CSVEDRLVREYEQYF
TRBJ1-6	TRBV29-1	TRBD1	.	TGCAGCGCAAAGACAGGGGTTAATTCACCCCTCCACTTT	CSAKTGVNSPLHF
TRBJ1-5	TRBV6-1	.	once	TGTGCCAGCTCAGGCAGTTCCTATAGCAATCAGCCCCAGCATTTT	CASSGSSYSNQPQHF
TRBJ2-6	TRBV6-6	.	.	TGTGCCAGCAACGGTCGTATGGCTGGGGCCAACGTCCTGACTTTC	CASNGRMAGANVLTF
TRBJ1-2	TRBV20-1	.	.	TGCAGTGCCCCAAATACTCGCTATGGCTACACCTTC	CSAPNTRYGYTF
TRBJ1-2	TRBV11-2	.	.	TGTGCCAGCAGCCTCACCACAGCGCCGACTTATGGCTACACCTTC	CASSLTTAPTYGYTF
TRBJ2-1	TRBV24-1	TRBD2	few	TGTGCCACCAGTGATTTGGGGACTAGCGGGAGGGGTGAGCAGTTCTTC	CATSDLGTSGRGEQFF
TRBJ2-7	TRBV29-1	.	few	TGCAGCGTTGAAGTGGTGGGTAACAACGAGCAGTACTTC	CSVEVVGNNEQYF
TRBJ2-7	TRBV20-1	.	.	TGCAGTGCTAGTAGGGAGACCTACGAGCAGTACTTC	CSASRETYEQYF
TRBJ2-1	TRBV29-1	TRBD1	few	TGCAGCGTTCGGGACAGCCAAATCGGGGAGCAGTTCTTC	CSVRDSQIGEQFF
TRBJ2-1	TRBV6-1	TRBD1	.	TGTGCCAGCAGTGAAAAGGGGACAGGATACTACAATGAGCAGTTCTTC	CASSEKGTGYYNEQFF
TRBJ1-2	TRBV6-4	.	few	TGTGCCAGCAGTGAACAGCAGGGGTATGGCTACACCTTC	CASSEQQGYGYTF
TRBJ2-5	TRBV12-3/TRBV12-4	TRBD2	once	TGTGCCAGCAGTTCACAAGCGGGGATACAAGAGACCCAGTACTTC	CASSSQAGIQETQYF
TRBJ2-5	TRBV3-1	.	.	TGTGCCAGCAGCCAAGATCGGGGCCAGACCCAGTACTTC	CASSQDRGQTQYF
TRBJ1-6	TRBV6-5	.	.	TGTGCCAGCACCCCGGGCAGTTTGAATTCACCCCTCCACTTT	CASTPGSLNSPLHF
TRBJ2-5	TRBV7-9	TRBD1	.	TGTGCCAGCAGGGCCGAGACAGGGGGCTCACAGACCCAGTACTTC	CASRAETGGSQTQYF
TRBJ2-4	TRBV20-1	.	.	TGCAGTGCCGCCGGGCAACTAGCCAAAAACATTCAGTACTTC	CSAAGQLAKNIQYF
TRBJ2-5	TRBV20-1	TRBD2	few	TGCAGTGCTAGGCTAGCGGGAGAACGGGTGACCCAGTACTTC	CSARLAGERVTQYF
TRBJ2-1	TRBV6-2/TRBV6-3	.	.	TGTGCCAGCAGTGGTGGGACTCATTACGAGGAGCAGTTCTTC	CASSGGTHYEEQFF
TRBJ1-1	TRBV7-8	.	.	TGTGCCAGCAGCTTAGGGGCAGGGTCGGGCACTGAAGCTTTCTTT	CASSLGAGSGTEAFF
TRBJ2-1	TRBV7-2	.	.	TGTGCCAGCAGCCCTACTCGGGAAACCTACAATGAGCAGTTCTTC	CASSPTRETYNEQFF
TRBJ2-3	TRBV7-2	TRBD1	.	TGTGCCAGCAGCACCGGGGCAGGGGGCTCAGATACGCAGTATTTT	CASSTGAGGSDTQYF
TRBJ2-5	TRBV7-2	TRBD1	few	TGTGCCAGCAGCTACCAGGCAGGGGGCTCTAGTGAGCAGTACTTC	CASSYQAGGSSEQYF
TRBJ2-1	TRBV10-3	.	.	TGTGCCATCAGTGATAAGAGCCTGGGGGACAATGAGCAGTTCTTC	CAISDKSLGDNEQFF
TRBJ2-7	TRBV4-2	.	.	TGTGCCAGCAGCCAAGGCCGCGCTCCCACCAGCTCCTACGAGCAGTACTTC	CASSQGRAPTSSYEQYF
TRBJ2-3	TRBV11-2	TRBD2	.	TGTGCCAGCAGCTTAGAGGGGATGGGACTAGCGGGAGAGATTTTCACAGATACGCAGTATTTT	CASSLEGMGLAGEIFTDTQYF
TRBJ2-7	TRBV20-1	TRBD1	.	TGCAGTGCAGACGCGACAGGGTACAATGAGCAGTACTTC	CSADATGYNEQYF
TRBJ2-1	TRBV20-1	TRBD2	.	TGCAGTGCTATTAGCGGGGGGTCCTACAATGAGCAGTTCTTC	CSAISGGSYNEQFF
TRBJ2-5	TRBV7-9	.	.	TGTGCCAGCAGCCTCCAGACAGTCCAAGAGACCCAGTACTTC	CASSLQTVQETQYF
TRBJ1-2	TRBV5-1	TRBD1	few	TGCGCCAGCAGCTTGGAAACAGGGGACGGCTACACCTTC	CASSLETGDGYTF
TRBJ2-7	TRBV20-1	.	.	TGCAGTGTTAAGAGAGGCGACGACGAGCAGTACTTC	CSVKRGDDEQYF
TRBJ2-5	TRBV4-3	.	many	TGCGCCAGCAGCCAAGATCTTCGAGAGACCCAGTACTTC	CASSQDLRETQYF
TRBJ2-1	TRBV11-1	TRBD2	.	TGTGCCAGCAGCCTGGGGGGACTAGCGGGGAATGAGCAGTTCTTC	CASSLGGLAGNEQFF
TRBJ1-5	TRBV7-2	.	.	TGTGCCAGCAGCCAATCTACCGGGCAGCCCCAGCATTTT	CASSQSTGQPQHF
TRBJ2-1	TRBV7-2	.	few	TGTGCCAGCAGCGCAAAGCCGGGACTCGGATTCGAGCAGTTCTTC	CASSAKPGLGFEQFF
TRBJ1-6	TRBV7-2	.	once	TGTGCCAGCAGCTGGCGGGGTATGGGTTCACCCCCCCACTTT	CASSWRGMGSPPHF
TRBJ1-2	TRBV3-1	.	.	TGTGCCAGCAGCTTCGGACGGACTTATGGGTGCACCTTC	CASSFGRTYGCTF
TRBJ2-7	TRBV6-5	.	.	TGTGCCAGCAGGCAAGAGCGATACTACGAGCAGTACTTC	CASRQERYYEQYF
TRBJ2-7	TRBV9	.	.	TGTGCCAGCAGCGTAGCCGCAGAGGCCTACGAGCAGTACTTC	CASSVAAEAYEQYF
TRBJ2-3	TRBV4-2	.	.	TGTGCCAGCAACCAAGAATTAATCACAGATACGCAGTATTTT	CASNQELITDTQYF
TRBJ2-1	TRBV6-5	TRBD2	.	TGTGCCACCCAAAAGCGGGGGCCTAACAATGAGCAGTTCTTC	CATQKRGPNNEQFF
TRBJ2-7	TRBV29-1	TRBD2	.	TGCAGCGTTGAATCGTCCGGGCTAGCGGGGGCCTACGAGCAGTACTTC	CSVESSGLAGAYEQYF
TRBJ1-2	TRBV20-1	.	few	TGCAGTGCTAGAAAGACAGCTAACTATGGCTACACCTTC	CSARKTANYGYTF